This TCR beta chain is drawn from a study of shared clonotypes between healthy human individuals. Concerning this clone itself: Its antigen is unidentified.

At the deep level, the assay was run. Several immunoSEQ 96-well plates shared each subset's DNA, each plate a replicate. The method was immunoSEQ multiplex PCR; TCRdb's version includes in-frame clones alone and lacks a portion of them. The table shows a few hundred thousand clones, with roughly 96% occurring only once. CD45RO-negative, CCR7-selected cells formed the naive CD8 fraction, which excluded terminally differentiated effector memory CD45RA+ cells. Only Caucasian adults living in Nashville, Tennessee made up the donor group. Trimming stripped 5 bases from V and 5 bases from J, with 12 bases between. The germline V gene has CDR1 MGHRA and CDR2 YSYEKL. The CDR3 is 13 amino acids. Whole-study findings and limits: It was the few donors that limited the genetic and exposure-history diversity represented.

Input material: naive CD8+ T cells sorted from blood. The source of this sequence is a woman in her 30s in good health. V is TRBV4-1 and J is TRBJ1-1; unclear D gene. The CDR3 spells CASSDRGWTEAFF. In DNA form, the CDR3 reads TGCGCCAGCAGCGACCGGGGTTGGACTGAAGCTTTCTTT.